This is a list of T cell receptor beta chains from one sample in a study of T cell repertoires in cytomegalovirus infection. TCRdb re-called the reads with MiXCR, one entry per CDR3 protein. Of around 900,000 distinct CDR3 sequences in the sample, around 32% are singletons; the top ten hold more than 13%. The antigens for these receptors are not known. Sequenced material: cultured CD8+ T cells from PBMCs, taken from culture after CMV antigen stimulation. The source is a human donor in good health (CMV status not recorded). Some clones in this sample may be carry-over from other donors' samples. Both conserved end residues are part of each CDR3. A D gene is named only where the DNA matches it firmly. Where a row states a size, it is once, few, many or the class of an expanded clone; other rows omit it.

j_call v_call d_call clone_size cdr3_length cdr3_aa cdr3_nt
TRBJ2-1 TRBV7-9 - - 14 CASHSGTPYNEQFF TGTGCCAGCCACTCAGGGACCCCTTACAATGAGCAGTTCTTC
TRBJ2-2 TRBV20-1 - - 16 CSARDQGRRDTGELFF TGCAGTGCTAGAGATCAGGGCAGGAGAGACACCGGGGAGCTGTTTTTT
TRBJ2-7 TRBV29-1 TRBD1 - 15 CSVVGQGVNPIEQYF TGCAGCGTTGTTGGACAGGGGGTGAACCCCATCGAGCAGTACTTC
TRBJ1-5 TRBV6-1 - many 14 CASGEGYSNQPQHF TGTGCCAGCGGCGAGGGATATAGCAATCAGCCCCAGCATTTT
TRBJ2-1 TRBV28 TRBD2 - 17 CASSPSGGGDSYNEQFF TGTGCCAGCAGTCCCTCCGGGGGGGGAGACTCCTACAATGAGCAGTTCTTC
TRBJ1-5 TRBV6-6 TRBD1 few 12 CATGQGPQPQHF TGTGCCACCGGACAGGGCCCTCAGCCCCAGCATTTT
TRBJ1-2 TRBV19 - few 12 CASSIGASGYTF TGTGCCAGTAGTATAGGGGCAAGTGGCTACACCTTC
TRBJ2-5 TRBV7-9 TRBD1 many 15 CASSSRGQAQETQYF TGTGCCAGCAGCTCGAGGGGGCAGGCACAAGAGACCCAGTACTTC
TRBJ2-2 TRBV4-1 - few 14 CASRWGRDTGELFF TGCGCCAGCAGATGGGGGCGAGACACCGGGGAGCTGTTTTTT
TRBJ1-2 TRBV10-3 - - 13 CAISDGAGAGYTF TGTGCCATCAGTGACGGGGCAGGGGCTGGCTACACCTTC
TRBJ2-7 TRBV27 - - 14 CASSTLGTPYEQYF TGTGCCAGCAGTACATTGGGGACTCCCTACGAGCAGTACTTC
TRBJ1-5 TRBV19 - few 16 CASSIPRRGRNQPQHF TGTGCCAGTAGTATACCCCGCCGGGGTCGCAATCAGCCCCAGCATTTT
TRBJ1-3 TRBV27 - few 12 CASTSPGNTIYF TGTGCCAGCACCAGTCCTGGAAACACCATATATTTT
TRBJ2-3 TRBV27 TRBD2 once 15 CASSLGAGGRDTQYF TGTGCCAGCAGTTTGGGAGCGGGGGGAAGAGATACGCAGTATTTT
TRBJ2-2 TRBV7-9 TRBD1 - 16 CASSSRDRGHTGELFF TGTGCCAGCAGCTCCCGGGACAGGGGCCACACCGGGGAGCTGTTTTTT
TRBJ1-1 TRBV2 - - 13 CASLQPLNTEAFF TGTGCCAGTCTTCAGCCATTGAACACTGAAGCTTTCTTT
TRBJ1-1 TRBV7-9 - - 12 CASRTPNTEAFF TGTGCCAGCAGGACACCGAACACTGAAGCTTTCTTT
TRBJ1-2 TRBV5-4 - - 18 CASSSVGRGLGGDYGYTF TGTGCCAGCAGCTCCGTAGGCAGGGGACTGGGAGGAGACTATGGCTACACCTTC
TRBJ1-6 TRBV27 - few 16 CASSFTGGLDNSPLHF TGTGCCAGCAGTTTCACCGGGGGGTTGGATAATTCACCCCTCCACTTT
TRBJ2-7 TRBV10-3 - - 15 CAITSDRRGTNEQYF TGTGCCATCACCTCGGACAGGAGGGGCACCAACGAGCAGTACTTC
TRBJ1-4 TRBV19 - many 13 CASSIPGYEKLFF TGTGCCAGTAGTATACCCGGATACGAAAAACTGTTTTTT
TRBJ2-5 TRBV12-3/TRBV12-4 TRBD1 many 12 CASRDRRETQYF TGTGCCAGCCGGGACAGGAGAGAGACCCAGTACTTC
TRBJ2-1 TRBV6-2/TRBV6-3 TRBD2 once 17 CANSYVQRGGFDNEQFF TGTGCCAACAGTTACGTTCAGCGGGGGGGCTTTGACAATGAGCAGTTCTTC
TRBJ2-7 TRBV12-3/TRBV12-4 - once 13 CASSSLSTYEQYF TGTGCCAGCAGTTCCCTATCAACCTACGAGCAGTACTTC
TRBJ2-1 TRBV7-2 - - 16 CASILRPGQSSNEQFF TGTGCCAGCATCCTTCGTCCAGGACAGTCTAGCAATGAGCAGTTCTTC
TRBJ1-6 TRBV7-8 - - 16 CASSGSGGLGNSPLHF TGTGCCAGCAGCGGAAGTGGGGGTTTAGGGAATTCACCCCTCCACTTT
TRBJ1-2 TRBV4-3 - many 20 CASSHSKVTGARENNYGYTF TGCGCCAGCAGCCATTCCAAAGTGACGGGGGCAAGGGAAAACAACTATGGCTACACCTTC
TRBJ2-2 TRBV29-1 - - 12 CSVPINTGELFF TGCAGCGTCCCGATTAACACCGGGGAGCTGTTTTTT
TRBJ1-2 TRBV7-8 - - 14 CASSFGGRTYGYTF TGTGCCAGCAGCTTCGGGGGACGGACATATGGCTACACCTTC
TRBJ1-1 TRBV4-1 TRBD1 - 16 CASSQFLRGLNTEAFF TGCGCCAGCAGCCAGTTCCTCAGGGGGCTAAACACTGAAGCTTTCTTT
TRBJ2-1 TRBV6-1 TRBD2 many 15 CASSEDRGLGNEQFF TGTGCCAGCAGTGAAGATAGGGGACTAGGTAATGAGCAGTTCTTC
TRBJ2-1 TRBV10-3 - few 14 CAITAAPGAGEQFF TGTGCCATCACGGCGGCCCCGGGTGCGGGTGAGCAGTTCTTC
TRBJ2-1 TRBV5-4 TRBD1 once 16 CASTLAGTGGGNEQFF TGTGCCAGCACCTTAGCCGGGACAGGGGGCGGAAATGAGCAGTTCTTC
TRBJ2-3 TRBV7-6 TRBD1 - 16 CASSLEGAEWTDTQYF TGTGCCAGCAGCTTAGAGGGGGCTGAATGGACAGATACGCAGTATTTT